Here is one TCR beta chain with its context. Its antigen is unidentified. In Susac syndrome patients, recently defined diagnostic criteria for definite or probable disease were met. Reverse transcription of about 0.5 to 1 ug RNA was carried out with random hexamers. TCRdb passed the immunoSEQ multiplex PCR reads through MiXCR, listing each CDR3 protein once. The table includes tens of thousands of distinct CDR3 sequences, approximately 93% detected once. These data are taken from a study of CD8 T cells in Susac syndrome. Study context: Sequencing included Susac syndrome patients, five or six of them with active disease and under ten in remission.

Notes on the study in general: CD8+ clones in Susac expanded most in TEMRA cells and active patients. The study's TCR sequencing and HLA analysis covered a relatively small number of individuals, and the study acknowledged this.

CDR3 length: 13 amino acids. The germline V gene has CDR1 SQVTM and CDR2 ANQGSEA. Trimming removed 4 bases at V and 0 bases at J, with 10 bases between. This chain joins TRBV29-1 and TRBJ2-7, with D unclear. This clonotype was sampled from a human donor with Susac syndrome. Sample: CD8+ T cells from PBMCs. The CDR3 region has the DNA TGCAGCGTTGGACAAGGGTTCTCCTACGAGCAGTACTTC. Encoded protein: CSVGQGFSYEQYF.